This T cell receptor beta chain was observed in a study of cytomegalovirus exposure and HLA in healthy donors. Germline V CDR1 and CDR2: MNHNS, SASEGT. This CDR3 region has 12 residues. V was cut by 2 bases and J by 5 bases, with 6 bases left in between. The PCR ran on 60 Vbeta and 13 Jbeta primers. This table comes from immunoSEQ multiplex PCR, and its TCRdb copy is limited to in-frame clones, with some not included. The sample contains around 130,000 clones, 60% to 75% of which appear only once. Sequencing input: PBMCs. V and J are TRBV6-1 and TRBJ1-2; D unresolved. This clonotype was sampled from a woman between 50 and 59 years old in good health and CMV-seropositive. In DNA, the CDR3 is TGTGCCAGCAGTGAATCACAGTATGGCTACACCTTC. Amino acids: CASSESQYGYTF.